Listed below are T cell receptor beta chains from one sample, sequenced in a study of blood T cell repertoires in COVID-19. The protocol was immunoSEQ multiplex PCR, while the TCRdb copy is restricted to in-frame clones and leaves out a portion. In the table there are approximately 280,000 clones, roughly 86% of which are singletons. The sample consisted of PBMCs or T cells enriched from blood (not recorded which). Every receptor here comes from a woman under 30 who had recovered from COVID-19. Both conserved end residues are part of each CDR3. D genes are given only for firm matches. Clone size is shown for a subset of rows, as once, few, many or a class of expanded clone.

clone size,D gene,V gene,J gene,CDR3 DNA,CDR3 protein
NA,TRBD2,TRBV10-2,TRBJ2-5,TGCGCCAGCACCTCAGGACTAGCGGAGGTTAACTTC,CASTSGLAEVNF
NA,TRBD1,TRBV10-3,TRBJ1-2,TGTGCCATCAGTGCACGGACAGGGGATGGCTACACCTTC,CAISARTGDGYTF
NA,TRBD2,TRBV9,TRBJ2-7,TGTGCCAGCAGCGCGACACTAGCGGACGAGCAGTACTTC,CASSATLADEQYF
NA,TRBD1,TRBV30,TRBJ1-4,TGTGCCTGGAGTGTTACAGGGGGCCGACGAGAAAAACTGTTTTTT,CAWSVTGGRREKLFF
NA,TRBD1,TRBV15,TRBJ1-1,TGTGCCACCAGCAGAAACCGGGGACAGAAAAACACTGAAGCTTTCTTT,CATSRNRGQKNTEAFF
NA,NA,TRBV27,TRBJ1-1,TGTGCCAGCAGGGAGGGAAACACTGAAGCTTTCTTT,CASREGNTEAFF
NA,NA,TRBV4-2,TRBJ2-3,TGTGCCAGCAGCCCGCAAGTGGGGCTCTCAGGGAATACGCAGTATTTT,CASSPQVGLSGNTQYF
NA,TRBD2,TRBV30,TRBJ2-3,TGTGCCTGGACCCCCGGGGGTGTTCTAGCGGGAGCAGATACGCAGTATTTT,CAWTPGGVLAGADTQYF
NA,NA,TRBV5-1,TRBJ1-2,TGCGCCAGCAGCTGGGACAATTATGGCTACACCTTC,CASSWDNYGYTF
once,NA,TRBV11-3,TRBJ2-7,TGTGCCAGCAGCGTAGTGGCTAGACCCGTCTTGAGGTCCTACGAGCAGTACTTC,CASSVVARPVLRSYEQYF
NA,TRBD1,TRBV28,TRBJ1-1,TGTGCCAGCCTTCAGACAGGGTCGAACACTGAAGCTTTCTTT,CASLQTGSNTEAFF
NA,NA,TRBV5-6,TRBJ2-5,TGTGCCAGCAGCTTGGGTACAGGTGGATACCAAGAGACCCAGTACTTC,CASSLGTGGYQETQYF
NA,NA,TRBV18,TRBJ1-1,TGTGCCAGCTCACCGGATGCAGGGATTCCGATGAACACTGAAGCTTTCTTT,CASSPDAGIPMNTEAFF
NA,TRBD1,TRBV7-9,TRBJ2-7,TGTGCCAGCAGCTCACCCGGACAGGGGTCCTACGAGCAGTACTTC,CASSSPGQGSYEQYF
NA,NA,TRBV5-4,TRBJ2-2,TGTGCCAGCAGCTTGAGACAAGCCGGGGAGCTGTTTTTT,CASSLRQAGELFF
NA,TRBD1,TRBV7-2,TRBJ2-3,TGTGCCAGCAGCTCTGGGGACAGGGGAGGCACAGATACGCAGTATTTT,CASSSGDRGGTDTQYF
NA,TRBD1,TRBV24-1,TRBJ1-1,TGTGCCTCACTCCAGGGGGTAATCGGGAACACTGAAGCTTTCTTT,CASLQGVIGNTEAFF
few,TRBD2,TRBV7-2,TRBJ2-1,TGTGCCAGCAGCTTAGAAGCGGGGGGTCCCGGGGAGCAGTTCTTC,CASSLEAGGPGEQFF
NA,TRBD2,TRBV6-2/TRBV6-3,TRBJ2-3,TGTGCCAGCAGTTACCTGGGACTAGCGGGGGGGCCCGCGACAGATACGCAGTATTTT,CASSYLGLAGGPATDTQYF
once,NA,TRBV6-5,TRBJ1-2,TGTGCCAGCAGTTACTCCCCCGGGTCGAGCTATGGCTACACCTTC,CASSYSPGSSYGYTF
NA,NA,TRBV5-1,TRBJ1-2,TGCGCCAGCAGCTTGGTCTACCGGGGGGGTAGCTATGGCTACACCTTC,CASSLVYRGGSYGYTF
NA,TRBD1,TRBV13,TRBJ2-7,TGTGCCAGCAGCTTAAGACAGGGGGTTCACTACGAGCAGTACTTC,CASSLRQGVHYEQYF
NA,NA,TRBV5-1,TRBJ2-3,TGCGCCAGCAGCCTGATGACTAGTGGGTACACAGATACGCAGTATTTT,CASSLMTSGYTDTQYF
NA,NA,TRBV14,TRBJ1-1,TGTGCCAGCAGCCAATTCCAGACTGAAGCTTTCTTT,CASSQFQTEAFF
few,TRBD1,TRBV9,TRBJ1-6,TGTGCCAGCAGCCCAACAGGGGGGTGGAATTCACCCCTCCACTTT,CASSPTGGWNSPLHF
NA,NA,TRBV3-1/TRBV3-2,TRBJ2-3,TGTGCCAGCAGCCAAGAATACAGGGTGGACACAGATACGCAGTATTTT,CASSQEYRVDTDTQYF
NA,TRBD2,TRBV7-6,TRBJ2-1,TGTGCCAGCAGCTTAGTACTAGCGGGAGGGCCCTCCTACAATGAGCAGTTCTTC,CASSLVLAGGPSYNEQFF
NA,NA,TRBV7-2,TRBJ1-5,TGTGCCAGCAGCTTATTGGGGGGAACCAATCAGCCCCAGCATTTT,CASSLLGGTNQPQHF
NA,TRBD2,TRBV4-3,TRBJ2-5,TGCGCCAGCAGCCAAGAGGGGCTAGCGGGAGAACAAGAGACCCAGTACTTC,CASSQEGLAGEQETQYF
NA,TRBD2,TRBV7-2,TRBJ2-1,TGTGCCAGCAGCTTACAGCGGGGGGGCGATGAGCAGTTCTTC,CASSLQRGGDEQFF
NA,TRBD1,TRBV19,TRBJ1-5,TGTGCCAGTAGTATAGGACAGGGAAGGGGTCAGCCCCAGCATTTT,CASSIGQGRGQPQHF
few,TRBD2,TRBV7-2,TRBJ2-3,TGTGCCAGCAGCTTAGAAGGTAGCGGGGGTCTGGGGACGCAGTATTTT,CASSLEGSGGLGTQYF
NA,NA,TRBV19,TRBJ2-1,TGTGCCAGTAGTATGGAGGGAATGGATGAGTTCTTC,CASSMEGMDEFF
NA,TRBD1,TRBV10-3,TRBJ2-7,TGTGCCATCAGCCCGGGGACAGGGGGCGTGTACGAGCAGTACTTC,CAISPGTGGVYEQYF
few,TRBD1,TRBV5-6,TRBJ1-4,TGTGCCAGCAGCCGGGACAGGGGCTCTGAAAAACTGTTTTTT,CASSRDRGSEKLFF
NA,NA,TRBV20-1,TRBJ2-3,TGCAGTGCTAGTTCGTCAGCGGAAAGCACAGATACGCAGTATTTT,CSASSSAESTDTQYF
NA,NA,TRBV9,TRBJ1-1,TGTGCCAGCAGCCCACAGGGTCTCACTGAAGCTTTCTTT,CASSPQGLTEAFF
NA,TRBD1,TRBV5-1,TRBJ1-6,TGCGCCAGCAGCTTCACCGGGACAGGGGACTCCTATAATTCACCCCTCCACTTT,CASSFTGTGDSYNSPLHF
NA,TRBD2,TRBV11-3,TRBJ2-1,TGTGCCAGCAGCCCTCGGATGGTAGCGGGAGAAGGGCAGTTCTTC,CASSPRMVAGEGQFF
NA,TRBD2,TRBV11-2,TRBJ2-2,TGTGCCAGCAGCTTAGAACGGGTCGGGAGGGCCGGGGAGCTGTTTTTT,CASSLERVGRAGELFF
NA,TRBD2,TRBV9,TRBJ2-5,TGTGCCAGCAGCGTACTAGCGGGACCCCAAGAGACCCAGTACTTC,CASSVLAGPQETQYF
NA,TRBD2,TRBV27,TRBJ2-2,TGTGCCAGCCAGCTTACGAGGACTAGCGGGAGGGACCTAGCCGGGGAGCTGTTTTTT,CASQLTRTSGRDLAGELFF
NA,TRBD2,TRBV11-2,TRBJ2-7,TGTGCCAGCAGCAAATCCCCGACTAGCGGGAGGTCAAGAGAGCAGTACTTC,CASSKSPTSGRSREQYF
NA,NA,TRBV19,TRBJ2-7,TGTGCCAGTAGTATAGTGGGGCCAGCTCGCGAGCAGTACTTC,CASSIVGPAREQYF
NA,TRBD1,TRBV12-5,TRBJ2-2,TGTGCTAGTGGTTTGCCTCCTTGGGACAGGGACACCGGGGAGCTGTTTTTT,CASGLPPWDRDTGELFF
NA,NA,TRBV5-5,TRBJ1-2,TGTGCCAGCAGCTTGGAGGGACGGACTACTAGGGGCTATGGCTACACCTTC,CASSLEGRTTRGYGYTF
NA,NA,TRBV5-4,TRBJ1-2,TGTGCCAGCAGCTTGGTCAACAGTGCAACGAACTATGGCTACACCTTC,CASSLVNSATNYGYTF
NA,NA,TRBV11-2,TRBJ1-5,TGTGCCAGCAGCTTAAAGATCTATCCCCACCCGAATCAGCCCCAGCATTTT,CASSLKIYPHPNQPQHF